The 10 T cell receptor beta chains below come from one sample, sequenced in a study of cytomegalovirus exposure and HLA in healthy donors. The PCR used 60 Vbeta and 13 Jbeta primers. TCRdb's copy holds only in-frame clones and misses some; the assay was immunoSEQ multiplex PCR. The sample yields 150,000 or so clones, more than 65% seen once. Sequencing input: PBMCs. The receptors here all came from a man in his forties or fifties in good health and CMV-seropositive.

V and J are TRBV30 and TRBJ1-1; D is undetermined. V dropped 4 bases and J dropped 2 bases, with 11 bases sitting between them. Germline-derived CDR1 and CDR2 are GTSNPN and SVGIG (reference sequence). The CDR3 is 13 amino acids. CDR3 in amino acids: CAWTLFINTEAFF. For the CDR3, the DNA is TGTGCCTGGACCCTCTTTATTAACACTGAAGCTTTCTTT.

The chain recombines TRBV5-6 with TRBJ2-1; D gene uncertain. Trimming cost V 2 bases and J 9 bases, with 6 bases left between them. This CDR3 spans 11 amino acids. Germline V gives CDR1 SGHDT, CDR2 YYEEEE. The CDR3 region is CASSFNSEQFF. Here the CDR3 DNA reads TGTGCCAGCAGCTTTAATTCTGAGCAGTTCTTC.

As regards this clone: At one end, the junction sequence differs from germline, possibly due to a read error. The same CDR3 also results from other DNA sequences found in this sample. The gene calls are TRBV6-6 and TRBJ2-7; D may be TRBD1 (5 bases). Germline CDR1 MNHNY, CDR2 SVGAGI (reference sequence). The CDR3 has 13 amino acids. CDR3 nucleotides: TGTGCCAGCAGTTACTCTCTGGGGCACGAGCAATACTTC. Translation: CASSYSLGHEQYF.

This CDR3 is CASSAQTYEQYF. DNA of the CDR3: TGTGCCAGCAGTGCCCAGACCTACGAGCAGTACTTC. The rearrangement joins TRBV2 to TRBJ2-7; D is ambiguous. V shed 4 bases and J shed 2 bases, with 6 bases lying between them. The CDR3 loop spans 12 amino acids. Looked up from germline, CDR1 is SNHLY and CDR2 is FYNNEI.

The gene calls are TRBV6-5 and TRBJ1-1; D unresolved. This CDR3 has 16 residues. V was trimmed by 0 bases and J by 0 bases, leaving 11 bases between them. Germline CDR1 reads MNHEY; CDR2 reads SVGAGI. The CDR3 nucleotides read TGTGCCAGCAGTTACTCGCTGAACACCATGAACACTGAAGCTTTCTTT. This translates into CASSYSLNTMNTEAFF.

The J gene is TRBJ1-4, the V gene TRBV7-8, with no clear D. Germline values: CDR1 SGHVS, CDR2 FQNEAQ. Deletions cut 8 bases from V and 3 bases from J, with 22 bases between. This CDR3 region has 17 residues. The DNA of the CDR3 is TGTGCCAGCGCCCGGGGTCCCTCTAACATGGCTAATGAAAAACTGTTTTTT. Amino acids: CASARGPSNMANEKLFF.

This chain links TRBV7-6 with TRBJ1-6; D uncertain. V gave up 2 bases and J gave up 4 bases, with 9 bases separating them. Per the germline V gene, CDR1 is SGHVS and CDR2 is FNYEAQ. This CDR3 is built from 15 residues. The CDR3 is CASSLKNGYNSPLHF. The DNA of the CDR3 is TGTGCCAGCAGCTTAAAGAACGGGTATAATTCACCCCTCCACTTT.

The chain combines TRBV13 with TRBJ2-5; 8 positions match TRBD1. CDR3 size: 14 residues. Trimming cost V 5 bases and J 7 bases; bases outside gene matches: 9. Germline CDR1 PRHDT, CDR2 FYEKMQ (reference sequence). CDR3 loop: CASSRGTGSGTQYF. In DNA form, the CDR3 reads TGTGCCAGCAGCCGAGGGACAGGATCAGGGACCCAGTACTTC.

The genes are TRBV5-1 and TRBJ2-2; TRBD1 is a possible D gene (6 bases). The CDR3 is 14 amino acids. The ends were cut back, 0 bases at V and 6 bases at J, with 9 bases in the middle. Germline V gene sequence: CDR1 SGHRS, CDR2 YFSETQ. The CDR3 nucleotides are TGCGCCAGCAGCTTGGGGGGACAATCCGGGGAGCTGTTTTTT. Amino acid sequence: CASSLGGQSGELFF. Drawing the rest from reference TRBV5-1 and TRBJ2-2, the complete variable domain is KAGVTQTPRYLIKTRGQQVTLSCSPISGHRSVSWYQQTPGQGLQFLFEYFSETQRNKGNFPGRFSGRQFSNSRSEMNVSTLELGDSALYLCASSLGGQSGELFFGEGSRLTVL.

The CDR3: CASSSTRTGHYGYTF. DNA of the CDR3: TGTGCCAGCAGCTCAACGAGGACAGGGCACTATGGCTACACCTTC. The chain has TRBV7-9 and TRBJ1-2; 8 bases line up with TRBD1. The germline V gene encodes CDR1 SEHNR and CDR2 FQNEAQ (reference sequence). J lost 3 bases, V lost 4 bases, and 7 bases had no gene match. This CDR3 region has 15 residues.